A single sample gave rise to the 18 T cell receptor beta chains below, sequenced in a study of cytomegalovirus exposure and HLA in healthy donors. Vbeta (60) and Jbeta (13) primers were used in the PCR. Profiling relied on immunoSEQ multiplex PCR, and the TCRdb table lists in-frame clones only, not all of them. Of about 190,000 clones detected, about 80% appear once; the ten largest clones hold around 14%. The source material was PBMCs. The receptor source for this set is a woman in her 30s in good health and CMV-seropositive.

The rearrangement uses TRBV11-2 and TRBJ2-4; TRBD1 is a possible D gene (6 bases). The germline CDR1 and CDR2 sequences are SGHAT and FQNNGV. There are 15 residues in the CDR3. V was trimmed by 6 bases and J by 1 base, leaving 13 bases between them. DNA for the CDR3: TGTGCCAGCAGAACCGGGACAAGGGCCAAAAACATTCAGTACTTC. Protein: CASRTGTRAKNIQYF.

J is TRBJ2-5 and V is TRBV5-1; D is uncertain. The CDR3 has 15 amino acids. With 0 bases removed from V and 3 bases from J, the gap between germline ends came to 12 bases. Germline CDR1 is SGHRS and CDR2 is YFSETQ. The CDR3 DNA reads as TGCGCCAGCAGCTTGGGCTGGGCAGAAGAAGAGACCCAGTACTTC. This sequence encodes CASSLGWAEEETQYF.

The chain combines TRBV7-9 with TRBJ1-2, with D maybe TRBD1 (6 bases). Germline V gives CDR1 SEHNR, CDR2 FQNEAQ (reference sequence). The CDR3 length is 12 residues. V was clipped by 5 bases and J by 10 bases, with 14 bases between them. In DNA form, the CDR3 reads TGTGCCAGCAGCCAGGTAGCAGGGGCCTACACCTTC. Translation: CASSQVAGAYTF.

This sequence joins TRBV6-4 and TRBJ2-3, with a tentative D call TRBD1 (5 bases). The CDR3 sequence is 16 residues long. V was shortened by 7 bases and J by 3 bases, with 20 bases between the two germline ends. The germline CDR1 and CDR2 sequences are MRHNA and SNTAGT. CDR3 DNA: TGTGCCAGCACCACCCAAGGGGCAAATGAAACAGATACGCAGTATTTT. Translated: CASTTQGANETDTQYF.

This chain uses TRBV9 with TRBJ1-5; D may be TRBD1 (6 bases). The V end was cut by 3 bases, the J end by 5 bases, with 12 bases between. Per germline, CDR1 SGDLS and CDR2 YYNGEE. The CDR3 loop spans 14 amino acids. CDR3 DNA: TGTGCCAGCAGCGCCGGACAGACAGATCAGCCCCAGCATTTT. Protein sequence: CASSAGQTDQPQHF.

The chain has TRBV13 and TRBJ2-3, with 9 bases matching TRBD2. After removal of 5 bases from V and 6 bases from J, the junction contained 12 bases not matched to a gene. Germline CDR1 is PRHDT and CDR2 is FYEKMQ (reference sequence). The CDR3 is 16 residues long. CDR3 coding DNA: TGTGCCAGCAGCCCCCCCGGGCGCGGGAGGGTTGATACGCAGTATTTT. The encoded protein is CASSPPGRGRVDTQYF.

This clone appeared once. The junction departs from germline at one end; a sequencing error may be responsible. The chain couples TRBV7-9 to TRBJ2-7, with 14 bases aligning to TRBD2. CDR1 SEHNR and CDR2 FQNEAQ come from the germline V gene (reference sequence). The length of the CDR3 is 16 residues. The CDR3 DNA is TGTTCCAGCAGCTTAGGGGGACTAGCGGGGGACTACGAGCAGTACTTC. Its protein is CSSSLGGLAGDYEQYF.

With respect to this clone: Germline and junction disagree at one end, which may indicate a read error. The CDR3 reads CVSSLSSYEQYF. DNA of the CDR3: TGTGTCAGCAGCCTGAGCTCCTACGAGCAGTACTTC. The V call is TRBV5-6, the J call TRBJ2-7; D gene ambiguous. CDR3 size: 12 residues. Germline CDR1 SGHDT, CDR2 YYEEEE.

The table lists this clone with a few counts. The gene calls are TRBV28 and TRBJ2-5; D perhaps matches TRBD1 (5 bases). V was clipped by 6 bases and J by 2 bases, with 16 bases between them. Germline V gene lookup returns CDR1 MDHEN and CDR2 SYDVKM. This CDR3 has 15 residues. The CDR3 nucleotides are TGTGCCAGCAGCATGCTAGGGGCGGTTCAAGAGACCCAGTACTTC. It encodes CASSMLGAVQETQYF.

V and J are TRBV6-5 and TRBJ1-1, with D possibly matching TRBD1 (6 bases). This CDR3 is 11 amino acids long. From germline, CDR1 is MNHEY and CDR2 SVGAGI. With 4 bases removed from V and 9 bases from J, the gap between germline ends came to 9 bases. CDR3 DNA sequence: TGTGCCAGCAGTTCGACAGGCCAAGCTTTCTTT. Its translation: CASSSTGQAFF.

V and J are TRBV19 and TRBJ1-4; the D gene is possibly TRBD1 (6 bases). V lost 3 bases to trimming and J lost 11 bases, with 16 bases between them. The length of the CDR3 is 14 residues. Germline CDR1 reads LNHDA; CDR2 reads SQIVND (reference sequence). The CDR3 spells CASSIRTAVRKLFF. Here the CDR3 DNA reads TGTGCCAGTAGTATCCGGACAGCCGTGAGGAAACTGTTTTTT.

The genes are TRBV5-6 and TRBJ2-1; no firm D call. This CDR3 region has 11 residues. V lost 3 bases to trimming and J lost 7 bases, with 5 bases between them. Germline V CDR1 and CDR2: SGHDT, YYEEEE. The CDR3 DNA reads TGTGCCAGCAGCTCCCTGAATGAGCAGTTCTTC. It yields the protein CASSSLNEQFF.

With regard to this clone: A read error may produce the germline difference seen at one junction end. The V and J genes are TRBV10-3 and TRBJ2-5; D perhaps matches TRBD1 (6 bases). Germline loops: CDR1 ENHRY, CDR2 SYGVKD. The CDR3 length is 16 residues. The CDR3 reads CAVSDLDSPRQETQYF. The CDR3 DNA follows: TGTGCCGTCAGTGACCTGGACAGTCCTAGGCAAGAGACCCAGTACTTC.

The rearrangement links TRBV19 to TRBJ1-1; D is undetermined. In germline, CDR1 is LNHDA, CDR2 SQIVND (reference sequence). This CDR3 comprises 15 residues. V was cut by 5 bases and J by 0 bases, with 13 bases left in between. The CDR3 reads CASSSPGKLNTEAFF. The CDR3 bases are TGTGCCAGTAGTTCCCCGGGTAAACTGAACACTGAAGCTTTCTTT.

The CDR3 DNA sequence: TGTGCCAGCATCGCAGTGTTTAATTCACCCCTCCACTTT. Its translation: CASIAVFNSPLHF. V and J are TRBV2 and TRBJ1-6; unclear D gene. Looked up from germline, CDR1 is SNHLY and CDR2 is FYNNEI. The V gene lost 7 bases and the J gene lost 6 bases, with 10 bases spanning the gap. This CDR3 is 13 amino acids long.

The chain employs TRBV5-1 and TRBJ2-7; no definite D call. The CDR3 extends over 14 amino acids. V lost 1 base and J 1 base, leaving 9 bases between the germline ends. Germline-derived CDR1 and CDR2 are SGHRS and YFSETQ. CDR3 sequence reads: CASSLSLQSYEQYF. In nucleotides, the CDR3 is TGCGCCAGCAGCTTGAGTCTACAGTCCTACGAGCAGTACTTC. Together with reference TRBV5-1 and TRBJ2-7, the CDR3 gives the full variable domain: KAGVTQTPRYLIKTRGQQVTLSCSPISGHRSVSWYQQTPGQGLQFLFEYFSETQRNKGNFPGRFSGRQFSNSRSEMNVSTLELGDSALYLCASSLSLQSYEQYFGPGTRLTVT.

The chain combines TRBV19 with TRBJ2-4; a weak D match, TRBD2 (7 bases). This CDR3 has 16 residues. Germline V lookup: CDR1 LNHDA, CDR2 SQIVND (reference sequence). Trimming left V 1 base short and J 6 bases short, with 16 bases between. The CDR3 DNA follows: TGTGCCAGTAGTATAGTGGGCGGGGGCTCTCCAAACATTCAGTACTTC. This sequence encodes CASSIVGGGSPNIQYF.

The V and J genes are TRBV4-2 and TRBJ2-2, with D tentatively TRBD1 (5 bases). This CDR3 region has 14 residues. With 1 base removed from V and 6 bases from J, the gap between germline ends came to 9 bases. The germline V gene encodes CDR1 LGHNA and CDR2 YNFKEQ. The CDR3 region is CASSQVTGAGELFF. CDR3 nucleotide sequence: TGTGCCAGCAGCCAAGTAACAGGCGCCGGGGAGCTGTTTTTT.